This record looks at one TCR beta chain sequence and its context. This clone's antigen is unknown. No per-base quality is available; no much larger clone lies one base away. This specimen's time point label, per the study, means: cycle 2 day 1 (C2D1) of nivolumab. Relapse after autologous stem cell transplantation had occurred in all trial patients, and cohorts A, B and C were distinguished by prior brentuximab vedotin exposure. The trial cohort comprised around 60 patients with relapsed/refractory classical Hodgkin lymphoma whose best overall responses were complete response, partial response or progressive disease. Single-agent nivolumab was administered to trial patients in the multi-cohort phase II CheckMate 205 trial. Best overall response was determined by an independent review committee according to the 2007 International Working Group response criteria. Trial PBMCs were collected just before the start of nivolumab (C1D1) and during therapy at cycle 2 day 1 and cycle 4 day 1. Peripheral blood was collected in 8 mL Vacutainer Cell Preparation Tubes, from which PBMCs were isolated by centrifugation and then cryopreserved.

From the cysteine up to the phenylalanine, the CDR3 has a length of 12 residues. The sequence is cut down to CDR3 DNA, 36 bases in frame from base 1. The germline V gene supplies CDR1 MDHEN and CDR2 SYDVKM. A distance of 15 bases separates the germline ends of V and J, which lose 6 bases and 13 bases respectively. Genomic DNA was extracted with the Qiagen DNeasy kit from unsorted PBMCs and from negatively selected CD4+ and CD8+ fractions. Using primers that anneal to V and J segments, immunoSEQ multiplex PCR amplified the TCR beta CDR3 regions. A synthetic immune receptor repertoire was used to minimize amplification bias, and remaining bias was computationally removed after sequencing. Per the original workflow: Custom Python scripts were used to quantify repertoire diversity as the Shannon entropy index. Unsorted, CD4+ and CD8+ repertoires were analyzed separately, except for combined analyses in which CD4+ and CD8+ sequences were merged in silico. A clone was considered expanded if an increase in frequency of at least 2-fold after treatment relative to C1D1 was found, and a pseudocount of 0.5 was applied to clones undetected at baseline. Singleton clones were defined as clones with 0 or 1 copy at C1D1, and non-singleton clones were defined as clones with 2 or more copies. Clones expanded in unsorted samples were labelled as CD4+, CD8+ or unknown by matching protein sequences in sorted samples from the same patient. Wilcoxon tests on paired samples were used to test diversity changes from C1D1 to C4D1. The immuneACCESS repertoire file appears here via TCRdb, limited to in-frame rearrangements. These files lack a portion of the clones; in checked studies, under half of the deficit traces to unresolved V genes, and the cause of the others is not known. V and J calls and clone size are as listed in that table; D and trimming were resolved from the DNA. The table for this sample lists tens of thousands of clones; 65% to 85% of them were counted only once. Together, the top ten hold under 9% of the sample.

The data are from a study of PD-1 blockade in classical Hodgkin lymphoma (dated by TCRdb to 2019 to 2021). About the full investigation: Nivolumab dosing was 3 mg/kg intravenously every 2 weeks, continuing until either disease progression or unacceptable toxicity. The study used CyTOF and TCR beta sequencing to define a peripheral blood immune signature of response to PD-1 blockade in classical Hodgkin lymphoma.

Broader findings and caveats from the paper: The study was restricted to a single clinical trial cohort, and the causes of repertoire differences, possibly disease activity or prior therapy, were left undefined. Newly diagnosed patients were reported to have lower baseline TCR diversity than healthy donors, and relapsed/refractory patients were reported to have lower baseline TCR diversity still. CD4+ but not CD8+ TCR diversity rose significantly by C4D1 (p=0.0027 vs p=0.16), most apparent in complete responders (p=0.02). Baseline diversity similar to that of newly diagnosed patients was observed in trial patients achieving complete response, whereas significantly lower diversity was observed in partial responders and progressors. Patients starting nivolumab less than 1 year after ASCT had lower diversity and were excluded from later analyses to avoid confounding by immune reconstitution.

The clonotype was recovered from a human donor with classical Hodgkin lymphoma. The chain is assembled from TRBV28 and TRBJ2-2; TRBD2 is a weak D gene call, 5 bases matching. The input for sequencing was peripheral blood mononuclear cells (PBMCs), taken before the second cycle of nivolumab. The DNA is TGTGCCAGCAGGCCTCCGGGGTCGGGGCTGTTTTTT. Its amino acids are CASRPPGSGLFF.